Listed below are T cell receptor beta chains from one sample, sequenced in a study of T cells in localized non-small cell lung cancer. This table comes from immunoSEQ multiplex PCR, and its TCRdb copy is limited to in-frame clones, with some not included. The data hold 23,000 or so clones, with 70% to 90% observed a single time. Sequences were derived from peripheral blood mononuclear cells, sampled before any cancer treatment. The receptors originated from a male donor older than 55 with stage II lung adenocarcinoma. Both conserved end residues are part of each CDR3. D genes are given only for firm matches. Size is omitted from some rows. Given values are once, few, many or a class for expanded clones.

12 . . TRBJ2-1 TRBV5-1 TGCGCCAGCAGCTTGACCCCTGATCTGAGGTTCTTC CASSLTPDLRFF
13 . . TRBJ1-4 TRBV28 TGTGCCAGCAGGGGCAGGGAGAATGAAAAACTGTTTTTT CASRGRENEKLFF
15 once . TRBJ2-2 TRBV6-5 TGTGCCAGCAGTTACTCCGGGACTGGAGTAAGGGAGCTGTTTTTT CASSYSGTGVRELFF
12 . . TRBJ2-4 TRBV15 TGTGCCACCAGCAGAGACCGGAACATTCAGTACTTC CATSRDRNIQYF
16 once . TRBJ2-2 TRBV5-1 TGCGCCAGCAGCTTGGAAGTAGCCCAAAACACCGGGGAGCTGTTTTTT CASSLEVAQNTGELFF
12 . . TRBJ2-7 TRBV19 TGTGCCAGTAGTACCCAGGGGGGCGAGCAGTACTTC CASSTQGGEQYF
15 once TRBD1 TRBJ2-5 TRBV7-9 TGTGCCAGCAGGGGTCAGACAGGGGGTTTAGAGACCCAGTACTTC CASRGQTGGLETQYF
15 . . TRBJ2-5 TRBV5-8 TGTGCCAGCAGCTTGGGGGACACTACGGCGGAGACCCAGTACTTC CASSLGDTTAETQYF
16 . . TRBJ2-3 TRBV9 TGTGCCAGCAGCCTGGCTCGGAGCGGGAGACAGGGTACGCAGTATTTT CASSLARSGRQGTQYF
13 . . TRBJ2-7 TRBV28 TGTGCCAGCAGTTTACGACAAACCTACGAGCAGTACTTC CASSLRQTYEQYF
13 . . TRBJ1-4 TRBV10-3 TGTGCCGCCGCAGGGAGGACTAATGAAAAACTGTTTTTT CAAAGRTNEKLFF
17 once TRBD2 TRBJ2-1 TRBV7-9 TGTGCCAGCAGCCGGGGTCTAGCGGGAGATGGAGACAATGAGCAGTTCTTC CASSRGLAGDGDNEQFF
14 . . TRBJ1-5 TRBV2 TGTGCCAGCAGTGTTTGGGACGGGAATCAGCCCCAGCATTTT CASSVWDGNQPQHF
15 few TRBD2 TRBJ2-3 TRBV6-4 TGTGCCAGCAGTGACTCACTAGCGGGAGCAGATACGCAGTATTTT CASSDSLAGADTQYF